This T cell receptor beta chain was sequenced in a study of blood T cell repertoires in COVID-19. This clone has a single count. The CDR3 consists of 17 residues. The germline CDR1 and CDR2 sequences are SGDLS and YYNGEE. J gave up 3 bases and V 7 bases, and 15 bases lay outside the gene matches. Clones were sequenced by immunoSEQ multiplex PCR, and TCRdb holds only the in-frame ones, with some missing. The table has 120,000 or so clones, approximately 83% seen once. The gene calls are TRBV9 and TRBJ2-3; the match to TRBD2 covers 9 bases. Specimen: peripheral blood. The clonotype comes from a woman of 80 years or more with acute or convalescent COVID-19. The chain's CDR3 is CASSTGGSGGLTDTQYF. The CDR3 bases are TGTGCCAGCTCGACAGGAGGGAGCGGGGGGCTTACAGATACGCAGTATTTT.